This entry features one T cell receptor (beta chain) sequence. The CDR3 extends over 16 amino acids. The germline gives CDR1 MDHEN, CDR2 SYDVKM. V shed 6 bases and J shed 1 base, with 16 bases lying between them. Assay: immunoSEQ multiplex PCR; the TCRdb copy retains only in-frame clones and omits some. The data show approximately 69,000 clones, over 80% seen once. The entry originates in a study of blood T cell repertoires in COVID-19. Study in general: The United States, Italy and Spain provided the acute and convalescent COVID-19 samples. PBMCs, B-cell-depleted T cells, or T cells were the source of the cDNA or gDNA that made up the material.

This sequence joins TRBV28 and TRBJ2-1; D may be TRBD2 (6 bases). The material sequenced was peripheral blood. The TCR sequence derives from an elderly woman with acute or convalescent COVID-19. The CDR3 loop reads CASSTVSGTSYNEQFF. CDR3 bases: TGTGCCAGCAGCACGGTTAGCGGCACTTCCTACAATGAGCAGTTCTTC.